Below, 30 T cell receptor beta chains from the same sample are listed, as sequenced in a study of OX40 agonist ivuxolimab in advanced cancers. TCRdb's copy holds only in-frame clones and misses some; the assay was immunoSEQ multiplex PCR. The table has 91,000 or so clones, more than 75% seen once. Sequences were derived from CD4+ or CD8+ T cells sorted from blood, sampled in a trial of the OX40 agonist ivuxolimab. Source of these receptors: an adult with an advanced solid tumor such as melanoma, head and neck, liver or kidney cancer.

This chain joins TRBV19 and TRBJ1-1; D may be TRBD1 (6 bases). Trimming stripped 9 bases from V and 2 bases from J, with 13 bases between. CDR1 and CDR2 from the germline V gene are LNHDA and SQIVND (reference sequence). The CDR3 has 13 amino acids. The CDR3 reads CASGGALNTEAFF. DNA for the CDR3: TGTGCCAGCGGGGGGGCGCTTAACACTGAAGCTTTCTTT.

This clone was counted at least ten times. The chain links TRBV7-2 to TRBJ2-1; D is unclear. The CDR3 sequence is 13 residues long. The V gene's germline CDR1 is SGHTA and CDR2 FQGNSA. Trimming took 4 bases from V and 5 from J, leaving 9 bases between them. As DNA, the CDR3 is TGTGCCAGCAGCTCAGGACCACACAATGAGCAGTTCTTC. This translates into CASSSGPHNEQFF.

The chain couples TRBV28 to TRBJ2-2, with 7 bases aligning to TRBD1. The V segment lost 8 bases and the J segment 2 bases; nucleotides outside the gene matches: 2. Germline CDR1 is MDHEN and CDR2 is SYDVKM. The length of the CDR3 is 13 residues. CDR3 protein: CASGTVNTGELFF. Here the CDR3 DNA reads TGTGCCAGCGGGACAGTAAACACCGGGGAGCTGTTTTTT.

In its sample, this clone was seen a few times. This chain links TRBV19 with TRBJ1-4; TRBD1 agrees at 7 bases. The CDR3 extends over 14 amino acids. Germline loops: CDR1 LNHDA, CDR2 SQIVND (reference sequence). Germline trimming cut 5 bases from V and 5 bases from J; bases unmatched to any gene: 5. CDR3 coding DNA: TGTGCCAGTAGTGCGGGACAGAGAAATGAAAAACTGTTTTTT. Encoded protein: CASSAGQRNEKLFF. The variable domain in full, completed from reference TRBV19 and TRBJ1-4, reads DGGITQSPKYLFRKEGQNVTLSCEQNLNHDAMYWYRQDPGQGLRLIYYSQIVNDFQKGDIAEGYSVSREKKESFPLTVTSAQKNPTAFYLCASSAGQRNEKLFFGSGTQLSVL.

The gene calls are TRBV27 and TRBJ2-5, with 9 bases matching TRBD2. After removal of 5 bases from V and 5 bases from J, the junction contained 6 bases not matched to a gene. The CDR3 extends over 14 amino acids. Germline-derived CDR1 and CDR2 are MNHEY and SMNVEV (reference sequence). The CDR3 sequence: CASSAREGVETQYF. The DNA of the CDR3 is TGTGCCAGCAGTGCGCGGGAGGGGGTGGAGACCCAGTACTTC.

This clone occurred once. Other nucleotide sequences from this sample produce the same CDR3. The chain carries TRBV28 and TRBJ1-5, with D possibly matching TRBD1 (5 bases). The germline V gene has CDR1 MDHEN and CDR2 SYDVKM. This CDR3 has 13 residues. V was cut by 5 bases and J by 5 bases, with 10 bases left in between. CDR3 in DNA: TGTGCCAGCAGTACAGGTGGAGATCAGCCCCAGCATTTT. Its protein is CASSTGGDQPQHF.

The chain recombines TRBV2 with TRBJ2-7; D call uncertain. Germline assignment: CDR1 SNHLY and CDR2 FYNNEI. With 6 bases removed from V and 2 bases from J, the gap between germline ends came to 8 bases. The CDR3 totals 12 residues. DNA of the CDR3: TGTGCCAGCAGGGGCGGAGCCTACGAGCAGTACTTC. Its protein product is CASRGGAYEQYF.

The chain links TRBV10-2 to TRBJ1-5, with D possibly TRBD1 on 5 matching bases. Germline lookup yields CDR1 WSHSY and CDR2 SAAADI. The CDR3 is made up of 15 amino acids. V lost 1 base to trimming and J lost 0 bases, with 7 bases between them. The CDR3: CASSEFRDSNQPQHF. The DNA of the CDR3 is TGCGCCAGCAGTGAGTTCAGGGATAGCAATCAGCCCCAGCATTTT.

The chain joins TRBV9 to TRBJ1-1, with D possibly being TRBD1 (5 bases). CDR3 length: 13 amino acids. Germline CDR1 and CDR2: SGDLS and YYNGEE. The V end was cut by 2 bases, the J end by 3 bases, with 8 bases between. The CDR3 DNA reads TGTGCCAGCAGCGTCCAGGGAGACACTGAAGCTTTCTTT. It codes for CASSVQGDTEAFF. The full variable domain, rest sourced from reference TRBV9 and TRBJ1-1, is DSGVTQTPKHLITATGQRVTLRCSPRSGDLSVYWYQQSLDQGLQFLIQYYNGEERAKGNILERFSAQQFPDLHSELNLSSLELGDSALYFCASSVQGDTEAFFGQGTRLTVV.

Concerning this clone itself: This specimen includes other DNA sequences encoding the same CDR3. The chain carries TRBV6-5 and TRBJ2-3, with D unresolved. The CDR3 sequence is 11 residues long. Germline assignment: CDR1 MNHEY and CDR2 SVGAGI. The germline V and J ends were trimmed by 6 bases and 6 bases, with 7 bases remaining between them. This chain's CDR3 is CASRTPDTQYF. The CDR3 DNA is TGTGCCAGCAGAACTCCGGATACGCAGTATTTT.

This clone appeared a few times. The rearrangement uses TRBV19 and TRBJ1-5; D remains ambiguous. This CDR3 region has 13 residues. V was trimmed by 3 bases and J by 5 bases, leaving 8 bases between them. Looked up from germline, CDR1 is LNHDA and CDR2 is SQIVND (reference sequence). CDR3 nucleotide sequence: TGTGCCAGTAGTATGGGCAGAGATCAGCCCCAGCATTTT. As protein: CASSMGRDQPQHF.

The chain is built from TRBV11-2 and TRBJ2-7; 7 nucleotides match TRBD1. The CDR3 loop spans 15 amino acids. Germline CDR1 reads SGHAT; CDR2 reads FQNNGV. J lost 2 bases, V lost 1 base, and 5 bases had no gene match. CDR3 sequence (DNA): TGTGCCAGCAGCTTAGCGGGGACAGATACCTACGAGCAGTACTTC. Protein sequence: CASSLAGTDTYEQYF.

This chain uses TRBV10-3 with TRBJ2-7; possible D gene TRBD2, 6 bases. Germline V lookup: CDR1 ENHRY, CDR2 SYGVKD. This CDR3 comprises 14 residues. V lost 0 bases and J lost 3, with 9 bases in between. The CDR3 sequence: CAISESGGNYEQYF. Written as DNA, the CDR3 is TGTGCCATCAGTGAGTCGGGCGGGAACTACGAGCAGTACTTC.

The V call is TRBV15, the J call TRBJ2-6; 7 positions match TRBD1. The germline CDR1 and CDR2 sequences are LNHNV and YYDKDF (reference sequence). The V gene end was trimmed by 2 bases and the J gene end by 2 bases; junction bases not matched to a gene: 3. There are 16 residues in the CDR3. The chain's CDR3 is CATSRYTGAGANVLTF. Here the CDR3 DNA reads TGTGCCACCAGCAGATACACAGGGGCTGGGGCCAACGTCCTGACTTTC.

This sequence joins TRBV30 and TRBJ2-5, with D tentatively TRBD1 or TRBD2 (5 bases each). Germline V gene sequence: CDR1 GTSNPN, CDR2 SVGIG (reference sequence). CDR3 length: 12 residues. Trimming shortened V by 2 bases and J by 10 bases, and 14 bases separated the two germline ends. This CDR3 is CAWSLGESVQYF. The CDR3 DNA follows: TGTGCCTGGAGTCTGGGGGAGAGTGTCCAGTACTTC. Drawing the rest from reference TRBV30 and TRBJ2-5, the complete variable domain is SQTIHQWPATLVQPVGSPLSLECTVEGTSNPNLYWYRQAAGRGLQLLFYSVGIGQISSEVPQNLSASRPQDRQFILSSKKLLLSDSGFYLCAWSLGESVQYFGPGTRLLVL.

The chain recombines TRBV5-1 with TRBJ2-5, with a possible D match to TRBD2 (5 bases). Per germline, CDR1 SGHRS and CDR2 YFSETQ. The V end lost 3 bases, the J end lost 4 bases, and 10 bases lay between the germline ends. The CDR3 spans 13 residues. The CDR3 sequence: CASSSREGETQYF. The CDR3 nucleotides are TGCGCCAGCAGCTCCCGGGAAGGAGAGACCCAGTACTTC.

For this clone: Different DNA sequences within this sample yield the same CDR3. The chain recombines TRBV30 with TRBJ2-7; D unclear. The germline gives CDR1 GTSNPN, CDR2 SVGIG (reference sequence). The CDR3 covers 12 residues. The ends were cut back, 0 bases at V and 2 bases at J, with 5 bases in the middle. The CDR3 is CAWSVSPYEQYF. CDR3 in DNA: TGTGCCTGGAGTGTAAGTCCCTACGAGCAGTACTTC.

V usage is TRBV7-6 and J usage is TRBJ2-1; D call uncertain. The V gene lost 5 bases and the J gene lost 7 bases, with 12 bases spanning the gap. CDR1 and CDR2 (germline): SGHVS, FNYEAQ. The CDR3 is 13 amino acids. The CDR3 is CASSLKARNEQFF. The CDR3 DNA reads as TGTGCCAGCAGCCTCAAGGCGCGGAATGAGCAGTTCTTC.

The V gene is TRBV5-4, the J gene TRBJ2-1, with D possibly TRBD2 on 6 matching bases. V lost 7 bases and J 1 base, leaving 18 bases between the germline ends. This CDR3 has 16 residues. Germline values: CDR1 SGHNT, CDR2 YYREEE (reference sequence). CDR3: CASENGGVRSYNEQFF. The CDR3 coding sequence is TGTGCCAGCGAGAACGGAGGGGTTAGGTCCTACAATGAGCAGTTCTTC. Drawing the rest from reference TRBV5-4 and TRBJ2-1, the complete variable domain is ETGVTQSPTHLIKTRGQQVTLRCSSQSGHNTVSWYQQALGQGPQFIFQYYREEENGRGNFPPRFSGLQFPNYSSELNVNALELDDSALYLCASENGGVRSYNEQFFGPGTRLTVL.

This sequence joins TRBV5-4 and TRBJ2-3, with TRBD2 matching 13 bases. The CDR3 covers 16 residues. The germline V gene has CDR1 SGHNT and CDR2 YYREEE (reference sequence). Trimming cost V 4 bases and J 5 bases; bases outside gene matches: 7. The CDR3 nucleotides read TGTGCCAGCAGCCCGGCCGGGACTAGCGGGATAGATACGCAGTATTTT. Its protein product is CASSPAGTSGIDTQYF. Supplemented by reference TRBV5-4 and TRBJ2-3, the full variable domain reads ETGVTQSPTHLIKTRGQQVTLRCSSQSGHNTVSWYQQALGQGPQFIFQYYREEENGRGNFPPRFSGLQFPNYSSELNVNALELDDSALYLCASSPAGTSGIDTQYFGPGTRLTVL.

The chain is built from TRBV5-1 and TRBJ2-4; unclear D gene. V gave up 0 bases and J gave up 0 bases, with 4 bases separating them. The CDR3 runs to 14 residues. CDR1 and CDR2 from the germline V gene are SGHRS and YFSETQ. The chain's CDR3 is CASSLELAKNIQYF. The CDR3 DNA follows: TGCGCCAGCAGCTTGGAACTAGCCAAAAACATTCAGTACTTC.

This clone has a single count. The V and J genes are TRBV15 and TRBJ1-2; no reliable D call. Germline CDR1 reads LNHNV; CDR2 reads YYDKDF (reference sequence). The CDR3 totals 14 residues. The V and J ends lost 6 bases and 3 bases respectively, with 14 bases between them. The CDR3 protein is CATSLAGMDYGYTF. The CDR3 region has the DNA TGTGCCACCAGTTTGGCGGGGATGGACTATGGCTACACCTTC.

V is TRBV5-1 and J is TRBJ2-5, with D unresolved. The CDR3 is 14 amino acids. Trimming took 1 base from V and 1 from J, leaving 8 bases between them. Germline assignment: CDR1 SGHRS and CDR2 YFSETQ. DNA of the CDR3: TGCGCCAGCAGCTTGACAGTAACCCAAGAGACCCAGTACTTC. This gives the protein CASSLTVTQETQYF.

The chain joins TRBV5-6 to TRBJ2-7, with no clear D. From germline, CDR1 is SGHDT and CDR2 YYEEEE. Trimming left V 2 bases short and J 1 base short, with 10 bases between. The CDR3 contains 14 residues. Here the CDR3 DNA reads TGTGCCAGCAGCTTACAGATGAAATCCTACGAGCAGTACTTC. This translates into CASSLQMKSYEQYF.

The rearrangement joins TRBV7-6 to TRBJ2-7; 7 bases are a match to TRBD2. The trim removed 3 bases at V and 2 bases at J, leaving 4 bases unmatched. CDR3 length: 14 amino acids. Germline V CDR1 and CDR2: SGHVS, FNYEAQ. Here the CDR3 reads CASSFAAGTYEQYF. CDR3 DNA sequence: TGTGCCAGCAGCTTTGCAGCGGGAACCTACGAGCAGTACTTC.

CDR3 DNA: TGTGCCAGTAGCCAATCCGGGACAGGGGGCCTTATCTATGGCTACACCTTC. This codes for CASSQSGTGGLIYGYTF. This chain links TRBV19 with TRBJ1-2, with 12 nucleotides matching TRBD1. This CDR3 spans 17 amino acids. V was clipped by 6 bases and J by 4 bases; unmatched bases: 12. CDR1 is LNHDA, CDR2 SQIVND, per germline (reference sequence). The whole variable domain, filled in from reference TRBV19 and TRBJ1-2, reads DGGITQSPKYLFRKEGQNVTLSCEQNLNHDAMYWYRQDPGQGLRLIYYSQIVNDFQKGDIAEGYSVSREKKESFPLTVTSAQKNPTAFYLCASSQSGTGGLIYGYTFGSGTRLTVV.

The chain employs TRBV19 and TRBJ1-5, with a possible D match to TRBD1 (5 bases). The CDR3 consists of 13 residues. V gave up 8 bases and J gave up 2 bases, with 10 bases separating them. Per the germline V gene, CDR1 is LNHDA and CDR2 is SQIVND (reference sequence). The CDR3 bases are TGTGCCAGTGACGGGGGGGGCAATCAGCCCCAGCATTTT. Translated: CASDGGGNQPQHF.

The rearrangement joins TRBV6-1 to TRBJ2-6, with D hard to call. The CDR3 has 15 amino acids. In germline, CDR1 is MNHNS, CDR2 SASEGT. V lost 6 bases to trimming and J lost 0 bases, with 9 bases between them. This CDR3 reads CASSAPPSGANVLTF. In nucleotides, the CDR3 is TGTGCCAGCAGCGCTCCTCCCTCTGGGGCCAACGTCCTGACTTTC.

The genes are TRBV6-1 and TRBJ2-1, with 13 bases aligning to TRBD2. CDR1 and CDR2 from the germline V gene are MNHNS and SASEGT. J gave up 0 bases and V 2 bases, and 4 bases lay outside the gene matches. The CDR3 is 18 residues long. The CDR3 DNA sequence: TGTGCCAGCAGTGAAACGGGACTAGCGGGGAGCTCCTACAATGAGCAGTTCTTC. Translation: CASSETGLAGSSYNEQFF.

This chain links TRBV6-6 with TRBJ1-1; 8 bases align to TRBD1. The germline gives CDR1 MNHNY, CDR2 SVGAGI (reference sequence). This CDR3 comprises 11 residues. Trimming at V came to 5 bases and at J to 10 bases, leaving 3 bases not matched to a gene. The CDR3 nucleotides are TGTGCCAGCAGTCATGACAGGGGAGCTTTCTTT. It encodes CASSHDRGAFF.